Listed here are 23 T cell receptor beta chains from one sample, sequenced in a study of blood T cell repertoires in COVID-19. Profiled with immunoSEQ multiplex PCR; TCRdb holds only in-frame clones, not every one. The table shows some 100,000 clones, with roughly 86% occurring only once. Specimen: peripheral blood. The receptors were sampled from a human donor in a cohort sampled during active COVID-19.

This chain connects TRBV7-2 to TRBJ2-5; D is ambiguous. Trimming took off 1 base at V and 1 base at J, with 13 bases between the two ends. CDR1 is SGHTA, CDR2 FQGNSA, per germline. The CDR3 contains 16 residues. The CDR3 loop is CASSLGRKRVQETQYF. In nucleotides, the CDR3 is TGTGCCAGCAGCTTAGGACGAAAGCGAGTCCAAGAGACCCAGTACTTC.

This chain connects TRBV20-1 to TRBJ2-5; no definite D call. V was cut by 2 bases and J by 5 bases, with 6 bases left in between. Germline CDR1 DFQATT, CDR2 SNEGSKA (reference sequence). The CDR3 totals 11 residues. The CDR3 here is CSARLIETQYF. The CDR3, as DNA: TGCAGTGCTAGACTAATCGAGACCCAGTACTTC.

The V gene is TRBV6-1, the J gene TRBJ2-3; D ambiguous. Trimming cost V 2 bases and J 1 base, with 10 bases left between them. The CDR3 extends over 15 amino acids. Germline CDR1 and CDR2: MNHNS and SASEGT. The DNA for the CDR3 is TGTGCCAGCAGTGAATCACGGCAGGGCACAGATACGCAGTATTTT. Amino acid sequence: CASSESRQGTDTQYF.

V usage is TRBV20-1 and J usage is TRBJ2-2, with 9 bases aligning to TRBD1. In germline, CDR1 is DFQATT, CDR2 SNEGSKA (reference sequence). With 2 bases clipped from V and 15 bases from J, the junction kept 4 bases outside the gene matches. The CDR3 runs 11 residues. The CDR3 DNA follows: TGCAGTGCTAGAATGGGACAGGGCGTGTTTTTT. As protein: CSARMGQGVFF.

This chain links TRBV2 with TRBJ2-5; no clear D gene. CDR1 is SNHLY, CDR2 FYNNEI, per germline. Trimming left V 5 bases short and J 1 base short, with 11 bases between. The CDR3 sequence is 14 residues long. CDR3: CASSWAESQETQYF. CDR3 nucleotides: TGTGCCAGCAGTTGGGCAGAAAGCCAAGAGACCCAGTACTTC.

The rearrangement joins TRBV28 to TRBJ2-3; 7 bases fit TRBD2. The germline gives CDR1 MDHEN, CDR2 SYDVKM. This CDR3 has 15 amino acids. The trim removed 6 bases at V and 0 bases at J, leaving 6 bases unmatched. The CDR3 protein is CASSRGSWSTDTQYF. CDR3 coding DNA: TGTGCCAGCAGCCGCGGGAGTTGGAGCACAGATACGCAGTATTTT.

The rearrangement uses TRBV16 and TRBJ2-7; 7 bases map to TRBD2. Looked up from germline, CDR1 is KGHSY and CDR2 is FQNENV. The CDR3 consists of 15 residues. The junction had 5 bases not matched to a gene; V was cut back by 0 bases and J by 3 bases. The CDR3: CASSQSRGNRYEQYF. The CDR3 DNA is TGTGCCAGCAGCCAATCGCGGGGGAACCGCTACGAGCAGTACTTC. The complete variable domain, with remaining parts taken from reference TRBV16 and TRBJ2-7, reads GEEVAQTPKHLVRGEGQKAKLYCAPIKGHSYVFWYQQVLKNEFKFLISFQNENVFDETGMPKERFSAKCLPNSPCSLEIQATKLEDSAVYFCASSQSRGNRYEQYFGPGTRLTVT.

V gene TRBV10-1 combines with J gene TRBJ2-7; maybe TRBD2 (7 bases). CDR3 size: 14 residues. The ends were cut back, 8 bases at V and 3 bases at J, with 17 bases in the middle. Germline-derived CDR1 and CDR2 are WNHNN and SYGVQD (reference sequence). The DNA of the CDR3 is TGCGCCAGCGTGGCGGGGGACAAGAGCTACGAGCAGTACTTC. This translates into CASVAGDKSYEQYF.

This clone showed up just once. This chain connects TRBV2 to TRBJ1-4, with TRBD1 matching 7 bases. Looked up from germline, CDR1 is SNHLY and CDR2 is FYNNEI. J lost 4 bases, V lost 3 bases, and 5 bases had no gene match. CDR3 size: 15 residues. DNA of the CDR3: TGTGCCAGCAGTGAGCGGGACAGTTTTAATGAAAAACTGTTTTTT. Protein product: CASSERDSFNEKLFF.

J is TRBJ2-6 and V is TRBV6-2 or TRBV6-3; D is perhaps TRBD1 (6 bases). CDR3 size: 15 residues. Germline CDR1 MNHEY, CDR2 SVGEGT. Trimming removed 2 bases at V and 4 bases at J, with 9 bases between. CDR3 protein: CASSYQGLGANVLTF. CDR3 sequence (DNA): TGTGCCAGCAGTTACCAGGGGCTCGGGGCCAACGTCCTGACTTTC.

This clone showed up just once. V and J are TRBV5-1 and TRBJ1-2; D may be TRBD1 (6 bases). Trimming shortened V by 4 bases and J by 6 bases, and 13 bases separated the two germline ends. The CDR3 extends over 13 amino acids. Germline assignment: CDR1 SGHRS and CDR2 YFSETQ. CDR3 sequence: CASSATGSDGYTF. CDR3 nucleotide sequence: TGCGCCAGCAGCGCTACAGGGTCCGATGGCTACACCTTC.

V usage is TRBV5-6 and J usage is TRBJ2-5; D remains ambiguous. CDR1 is SGHDT and CDR2 is YYEEEE in the germline V gene. Trimming pared 2 bases from V and 4 bases from J, leaving 9 bases between. The CDR3 loop spans 13 amino acids. The CDR3 nucleotides are TGTGCCAGCAGCTTTACAGAAGGAGAGACCCAGTACTTC. Encoded protein: CASSFTEGETQYF.

V gene TRBV19 combines with J gene TRBJ2-3, with TRBD1 matching over 10 bases. Germline assignment: CDR1 LNHDA and CDR2 SQIVND (reference sequence). This CDR3 has 16 residues. The V gene end was trimmed by 1 base and the J gene end by 1 base; junction bases not matched to a gene: 2. The CDR3 coding sequence is TGTGCCAGTAGTATAGGCGGGACAGGGGGCACAGATACGCAGTATTTT. It codes for CASSIGGTGGTDTQYF.

Worth noting for this clone: A much larger clonotype is one base distant, so this may be a read error. The chain couples TRBV7-9 to TRBJ1-2; 10 bases agree with TRBD1. CDR3 length: 13 residues. Germline V lookup: CDR1 SEHNR, CDR2 FQNEAQ (reference sequence). The CDR3 is CANSLGQGYGYTF. CDR3 nucleotide sequence: TGTGCCAACAGCCTGGGACAGGGGTATGGCTACACCTTC.

This clone came up once. The chain has TRBV4-1 and TRBJ2-1; TRBD2 aligns across 8 bases. This CDR3 comprises 16 residues. Per germline, CDR1 MGHRA and CDR2 YSYEKL. Trimming took 0 bases from V and 2 from J; bases not matched to a gene: 3. The CDR3 nucleotides read TGCGCCAGCAGCCAAGAAACAGCGGGGGCCTACAATGAGCAGTTCTTC. Protein: CASSQETAGAYNEQFF.

This clone appeared once. The chain carries TRBV2 and TRBJ2-7; TRBD1 is a possible D gene (6 bases). Germline values: CDR1 SNHLY, CDR2 FYNNEI. The CDR3 sequence is 12 residues long. V was pared by 6 bases and J by 6 bases, with 12 bases between. Written as DNA, the CDR3 is TGTGCCAGCAGCGCAACAGGGATCGAGCAGTACTTC. Its protein is CASSATGIEQYF.

The V gene is TRBV6-1, the J gene TRBJ2-3; 9 positions agree with TRBD2. The CDR3 is 20 amino acids. The J segment lost 0 bases and the V segment lost 2 bases, leaving 15 bases of the junction unmatched. CDR1 is MNHNS, CDR2 SASEGT, per germline. DNA of the CDR3: TGTGCCAGCAGTGAAACTCGACTACTAGCGGGCTCATCTAGCACAGATACGCAGTATTTT. Encoded protein: CASSETRLLAGSSSTDTQYF.

This clone was counted only a few times. CDR3 DNA sequence: TGTGCCAGCAGTGATCAGCTAGCGAACACCGGGGAGCTGTTTTTT. Protein: CASSDQLANTGELFF. The V call is TRBV6-1, the J call TRBJ2-2; no clear D gene. Trimming removed 3 bases from V and 0 bases from J, with 8 bases in between. Germline assignment: CDR1 MNHNS and CDR2 SASEGT. CDR3 length: 15 residues.

The chain links TRBV25-1 to TRBJ1-1, with D possibly being TRBD1 (6 bases). Germline V CDR1 and CDR2: MGHDK, SYGVNS. The CDR3 contains 14 residues. V was trimmed by 10 bases and J by 5 bases, leaving 20 bases between them. The CDR3 here is CATLPQGWWTEAFF. The CDR3, as DNA: TGTGCCACCCTCCCACAGGGTTGGTGGACTGAAGCTTTCTTT.

The CDR3 region is CASSENGYEQYF. CDR3 in DNA: TGTGCCAGCAGTGAAAACGGCTACGAGCAGTACTTC. The chain employs TRBV2 and TRBJ2-7, with unresolved D. The CDR3 has 12 amino acids. The germline CDR1 and CDR2 sequences are SNHLY and FYNNEI. V was clipped by 2 bases and J by 3 bases, with 5 bases between them.

V is TRBV6-4 and J is TRBJ2-7; TRBD1 matches 7 bases. V lost 6 bases to trimming and J lost 4 bases; unmatched junction nucleotides: 12. Per germline, CDR1 MRHNA and CDR2 SNTAGT. The CDR3 loop spans 15 amino acids. The CDR3 coding sequence is TGTGCCAGCAGGGGTTGGAGACAGGGAGTGTACGAGCAGTACTTC. It codes for CASRGWRQGVYEQYF.

V usage is TRBV3-1 (or the pseudogene TRBV3-2) and J usage is TRBJ2-5; perhaps TRBD2 as D (5 bases). Trimming shortened V by 7 bases and J by 3 bases, and 12 bases separated the two germline ends. CDR1 is LGHDT and CDR2 is YNNKEL in the germline V gene (reference sequence). This CDR3 has 13 residues. CDR3 loop: CASNPSGKETQYF. CDR3 bases: TGTGCCAGCAATCCGAGCGGAAAAGAGACCCAGTACTTC.

The chain has TRBV7-6 and TRBJ2-7; maybe TRBD2 (6 bases). Germline V gene sequence: CDR1 SGHVS, CDR2 FNYEAQ. This CDR3 comprises 12 residues. V lost 5 bases and J lost 7, with 12 bases in between. For the CDR3, the DNA is TGTGCCAGCAGCCCCCAGGCGGGAGAGCAGTACTTC. Protein: CASSPQAGEQYF.